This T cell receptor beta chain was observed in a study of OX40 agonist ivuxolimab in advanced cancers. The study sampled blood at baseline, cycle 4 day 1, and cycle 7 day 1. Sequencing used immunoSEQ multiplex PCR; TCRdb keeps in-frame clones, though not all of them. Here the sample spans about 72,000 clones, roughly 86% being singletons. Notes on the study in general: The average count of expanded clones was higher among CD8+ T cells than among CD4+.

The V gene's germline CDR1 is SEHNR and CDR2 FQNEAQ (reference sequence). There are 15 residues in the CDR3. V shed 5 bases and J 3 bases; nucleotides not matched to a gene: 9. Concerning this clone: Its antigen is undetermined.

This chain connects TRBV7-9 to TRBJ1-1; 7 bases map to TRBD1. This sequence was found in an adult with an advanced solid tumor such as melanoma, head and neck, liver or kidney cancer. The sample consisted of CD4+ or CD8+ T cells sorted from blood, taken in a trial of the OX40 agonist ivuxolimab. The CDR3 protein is CASSPRTGADTEAFF. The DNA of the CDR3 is TGTGCCAGCAGCCCCCGGACAGGTGCGGACACTGAAGCTTTCTTT.